Below are 13 T cell receptor beta chains sequenced from a single sample in a study of T cell repertoires in ileal Crohn's disease. Here immunoSEQ multiplex PCR was the method, and the copy in TCRdb shows in-frame clones only, minus some. The sample contains 13,000 or so clones, 70% to 90% of which appear only once. Material: ileal tissue. All receptors derive from an adult with Crohn's disease.

The chain combines TRBV28 with TRBJ1-2, with 7 bases identical to TRBD1. Germline V gene lookup returns CDR1 MDHEN and CDR2 SYDVKM. V lost 4 bases, J lost 3 bases, and 2 bases stayed unmatched. The CDR3 length is 13 residues. CDR3 bases: TGTGCCAGCAGTTGGCAGGGGGACTATGGCTACACCTTC. It encodes CASSWQGDYGYTF.

This clone came up a few times. Germline is not matched at one junction end, which may reflect a read error. The rearrangement links TRBV6-1 to TRBJ1-4; D is unclear. The CDR3 sequence is 13 residues long. From germline, CDR1 is MNHNS and CDR2 SASEGT. This CDR3 reads CASSDSRRGITTF. In DNA form, the CDR3 reads TGTGCCAGCAGTGATTCCCGCCGAGGGATCACCACTTTT.

The J gene is TRBJ1-4, the V gene TRBV28, with 9 bases matching TRBD1. Losses at the gene ends were 11 bases for V and 8 bases for J; bases not matched to a gene: 9. Germline CDR1 and CDR2: MDHEN and SYDVKM. The CDR3 sequence is 13 residues long. The CDR3 coding sequence is TGTGCCTCTCGGGACAGGGTAAAAGAAAAACTGTTTTTT. This gives the protein CASRDRVKEKLFF.

CDR3 residues: CASSTDSQNSPLHF. The CDR3 DNA reads as TGTGCCAGCAGCACCGACAGCCAAAATTCACCCCTCCACTTT. The chain employs TRBV9 and TRBJ1-6; TRBD1 is a possible D gene (5 bases). The V end lost 4 bases, the J end lost 7 bases, and 12 bases lay between the germline ends. This CDR3 comprises 14 residues. Germline CDR1 reads SGDLS; CDR2 reads YYNGEE. The full variable domain, rest sourced from reference TRBV9 and TRBJ1-6, is DSGVTQTPKHLITATGQRVTLRCSPRSGDLSVYWYQQSLDQGLQFLIQYYNGEERAKGNILERFSAQQFPDLHSELNLSSLELGDSALYFCASSTDSQNSPLHFGNGTRLTVT.

V and J are TRBV10-3 and TRBJ2-3; 8 bases match TRBD1. The CDR3 is 13 amino acids. The germline gives CDR1 ENHRY, CDR2 SYGVKD. V trimming: 10 bases; J trimming: 6 bases; junction bases outside the gene matches: 9. The CDR3 loop reads CANSGTGGDTQYF. In nucleotides, the CDR3 is TGTGCCAACTCCGGGACAGGCGGGGATACGCAGTATTTT.

The chain joins TRBV5-6 to TRBJ1-1, with D perhaps matching TRBD1 (5 bases). Germline CDR1 SGHDT, CDR2 YYEEEE. V lost 0 bases and J lost 4, with 16 bases in between. The length of the CDR3 is 16 residues. The CDR3 bases are TGTGCCAGCAGCTTGGGGCCAGGGTTGGTCTTCACTGAAGCTTTCTTT. Amino acid sequence: CASSLGPGLVFTEAFF.

The chain carries TRBV27 and TRBJ1-1; no definite D call. V was pared by 3 bases and J by 2 bases, with 7 bases between. Germline loops: CDR1 MNHEY, CDR2 SMNVEV (reference sequence). CDR3 length: 13 residues. The CDR3 DNA is TGTGCCAGCAGTTTTTCCAGAAACACTGAAGCTTTCTTT. Translated, it gives CASSFSRNTEAFF.

This chain joins TRBV28 and TRBJ2-7; D possibly corresponds to TRBD1 (5 bases). CDR3 length equals 15 residues. Trimming removed 4 bases from V and 3 bases from J, with 16 bases in between. Germline-derived CDR1 and CDR2 are MDHEN and SYDVKM. The CDR3 sequence is CASSSHILGHYEQYF. In DNA, the CDR3 is TGTGCCAGCAGTTCCCACATACTGGGGCACTACGAGCAGTACTTC.

The V and J genes are TRBV6-6 and TRBJ1-2; 7 bases are shared with TRBD1. This CDR3 contains 14 residues. From germline, CDR1 is MNHNY and CDR2 SVGAGI (reference sequence). With 6 bases clipped from V and 4 bases from J, the junction kept 8 bases outside the gene matches. DNA of the CDR3: TGTGCCAGCAGAGAGCCCGGGACAGTCTATGGCTACACCTTC. Translated, it gives CASREPGTVYGYTF.

This rearrangement joins TRBV5-4 to TRBJ2-7; 12 positions match TRBD1. The CDR3 loop spans 15 amino acids. J lost 4 bases, V lost 7 bases, and 9 bases had no gene match. Germline CDR1 reads SGHNT; CDR2 reads YYREEE (reference sequence). The CDR3 DNA reads TGTGCCAGCGGGATTGGGACAGGGGGCCAATACGAGCAGTACTTC. Translation: CASGIGTGGQYEQYF.

The chain recombines TRBV25-1 with TRBJ2-5, with 11 bases aligning to TRBD1. The J call may be mistaken, given a closer DNA end match to TRBJ2-7. CDR1 and CDR2 from the germline V gene are MGHDK and SYGVNS. The CDR3 is 14 amino acids. The CDR3 sequence is CASSETGQGDEQYF. The CDR3 DNA reads TGTGCCAGCAGTGAAACGGGACAGGGGGACGAGCAGTACTTC.

This clone showed up just a few times. This chain connects TRBV19 to TRBJ2-1; 9 nucleotides line up with TRBD1. Per the germline V gene, CDR1 is LNHDA and CDR2 is SQIVND (reference sequence). The CDR3 has 15 amino acids. J was trimmed by 4 bases and V by 6 bases; bases with no gene match: 7. Here the CDR3 DNA reads TGTGCCAGTAGCTCGACAGGGGGAGTTTACAATGAGCAGTTCTTC. Translating gives CASSSTGGVYNEQFF.

The chain couples TRBV27 to TRBJ1-5; D gene uncertain. From germline, CDR1 is MNHEY and CDR2 SMNVEV (reference sequence). V shed 2 bases and J shed 10 bases, with 9 bases lying between them. The CDR3 loop spans 12 amino acids. CDR3 coding DNA: TGTGCCAGCAGTTTACGAGGGAGTCCCCAGCATTTT. Translated: CASSLRGSPQHF.